A single sample gave rise to the 5 T cell receptor beta chains below, sequenced in a study of OX40 agonist ivuxolimab in advanced cancers. The repertoire was sequenced with immunoSEQ multiplex PCR; TCRdb's copy has only in-frame clones and lacks some. There are about 62,000 clones in the sample; around 92% occur only once, and 13% lies in the top ten. The sample consisted of CD4+ or CD8+ T cells sorted from blood, taken in a trial of the OX40 agonist ivuxolimab. Every receptor here comes from an adult with an advanced solid tumor such as melanoma, head and neck, liver or kidney cancer.

The J gene is TRBJ1-4, the V gene TRBV25-1, with 7 bases lining up with TRBD1. Trimming removed 5 bases from V and 7 bases from J; junction bases left unmatched: 7. The germline gives CDR1 MGHDK, CDR2 SYGVNS. CDR3 size: 14 residues. CDR3 bases: TGTGCCAGCAGTACCGGACAGGTGGTTGAAAAACTGTTTTTT. Residues: CASSTGQVVEKLFF.

The gene calls are TRBV6-5 and TRBJ2-7; D might be TRBD2 (6 bases). Germline V gives CDR1 MNHEY, CDR2 SVGAGI. This CDR3 spans 13 amino acids. Trimming cost V 2 bases and J 6 bases, with 11 bases left between them. CDR3 coding DNA: TGTGCCAGCAGTTACGGAGGGCGCGCCGAGCAGTACTTC. This translates into CASSYGGRAEQYF.

This sequence joins TRBV19 and TRBJ1-5; 9 positions match TRBD1. Per the germline V gene, CDR1 is LNHDA and CDR2 is SQIVND (reference sequence). After removal of 5 bases from V and 5 bases from J, the junction contained 7 bases not matched to a gene. The CDR3 runs 15 residues. CDR3 sequence: CASSLTGGSDQPQHF. The CDR3 bases are TGTGCCAGTAGTTTAACAGGGGGCTCGGATCAGCCCCAGCATTTT.

The chain joins TRBV2 to TRBJ2-5; D tentatively reads TRBD1 or TRBD2 (5 bases each). The V gene's germline CDR1 is SNHLY and CDR2 FYNNEI. The germline V and J ends were trimmed by 5 bases and 1 base, with 14 bases remaining between them. The CDR3 loop spans 15 amino acids. The CDR3 loop reads CASSQGRGAQETQYF. The CDR3 DNA sequence: TGTGCCAGCAGTCAGGGACGAGGGGCCCAAGAGACCCAGTACTTC. The complete variable domain, with remaining parts taken from reference TRBV2 and TRBJ2-5, reads EPEVTQTPSHQVTQMGQEVILRCVPISNHLYFYWYRQILGQKVEFLVSFYNNEISEKSEIFDDQFSVERPDGSNFTLKIRSTKLEDSAMYFCASSQGRGAQETQYFGPGTRLLVL.

This clone came up once. CDR3 region: CSVEDRRGRNQPQHF. The CDR3 DNA reads as TGCAGCGTTGAAGACCGCCGTGGCCGCAATCAGCCCCAGCATTTT. The rearrangement uses TRBV29-1 and TRBJ1-5; the D is unclear. The CDR3 runs to 15 residues. Trimming left V 0 bases short and J 2 bases short, with 11 bases between. Germline CDR1 SQVTM, CDR2 ANQGSEA.